The clone carrying this T cell receptor beta chain was picked up a small number of times. These data originate in a study of identical twins. This CDR3 contains 13 residues. V lost 8 bases to trimming and J lost 0 bases, with 10 bases between them. CDR1 is SNHLY and CDR2 is FYNNEI in the germline V gene. MiXCR was run by TCRdb on the 5' RACE reads, yielding one entry per CDR3 protein. The sample includes about 790,000 distinct CDR3 sequences, 15% to 20% seen only once; the top ten take around 13%. This same sample was also taken into another study, of T cells expressing NK-cell markers.

Sequences were obtained from PBMCs. This rearrangement joins TRBV2 to TRBJ1-1; D is unresolved. This TCR came from a woman under 30 in good health. The CDR3, as DNA: TGTGCCAGCGTTGGCGGCCTGAACACTGAAGCTTTCTTT. Its translation: CASVGGLNTEAFF.